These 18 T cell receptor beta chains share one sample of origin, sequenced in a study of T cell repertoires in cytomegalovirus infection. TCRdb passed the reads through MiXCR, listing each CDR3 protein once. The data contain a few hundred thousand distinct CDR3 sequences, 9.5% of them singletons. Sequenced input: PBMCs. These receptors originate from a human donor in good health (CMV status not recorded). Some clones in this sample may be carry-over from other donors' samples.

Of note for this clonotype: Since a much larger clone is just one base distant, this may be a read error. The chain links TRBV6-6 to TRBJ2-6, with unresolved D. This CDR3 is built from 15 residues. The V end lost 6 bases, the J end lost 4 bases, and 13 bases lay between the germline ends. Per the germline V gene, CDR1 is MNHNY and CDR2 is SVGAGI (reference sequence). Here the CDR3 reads CASRVVGPGANVLTF. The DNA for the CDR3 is TGTGCCAGCAGGGTTGTGGGTCCAGGGGCCAACGTCCTGACTTTC.

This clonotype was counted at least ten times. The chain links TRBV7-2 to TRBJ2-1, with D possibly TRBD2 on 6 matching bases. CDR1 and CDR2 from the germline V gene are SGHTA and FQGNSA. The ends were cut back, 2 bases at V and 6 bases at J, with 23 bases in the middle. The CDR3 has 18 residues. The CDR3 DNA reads TGTGCCAGCAGCTTAAGTAGCGTAGGAGGGGAGGTTGCCAATGAGCAGTTCTTC. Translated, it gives CASSLSSVGGEVANEQFF.

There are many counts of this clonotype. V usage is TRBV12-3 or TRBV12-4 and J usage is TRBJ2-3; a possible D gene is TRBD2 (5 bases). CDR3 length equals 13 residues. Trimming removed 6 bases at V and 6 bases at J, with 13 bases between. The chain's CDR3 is CASRPVSGDTQYF. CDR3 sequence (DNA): TGTGCCAGCAGGCCAGTCTCGGGGGATACGCAGTATTTT.

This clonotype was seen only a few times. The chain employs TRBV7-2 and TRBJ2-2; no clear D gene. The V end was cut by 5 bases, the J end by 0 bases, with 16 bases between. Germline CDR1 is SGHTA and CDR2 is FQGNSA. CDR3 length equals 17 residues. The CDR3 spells CASSLGPNRANTGELFF. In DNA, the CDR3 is TGTGCCAGCAGCCTAGGACCGAACCGAGCGAACACCGGGGAGCTGTTTTTT.

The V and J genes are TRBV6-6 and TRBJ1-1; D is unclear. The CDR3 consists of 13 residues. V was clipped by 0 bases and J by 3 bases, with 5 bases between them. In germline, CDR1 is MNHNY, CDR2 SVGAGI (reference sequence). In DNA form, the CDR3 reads TGTGCCAGCAGTTACTCTTGGGACACTGAAGCTTTCTTT. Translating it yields CASSYSWDTEAFF.

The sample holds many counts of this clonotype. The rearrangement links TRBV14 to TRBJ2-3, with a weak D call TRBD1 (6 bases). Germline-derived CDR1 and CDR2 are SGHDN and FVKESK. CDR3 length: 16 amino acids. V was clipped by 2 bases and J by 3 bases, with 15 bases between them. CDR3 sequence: CASSQSQGRWTDTQYF. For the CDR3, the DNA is TGTGCCAGCAGCCAATCCCAGGGGCGGTGGACAGATACGCAGTATTTT.

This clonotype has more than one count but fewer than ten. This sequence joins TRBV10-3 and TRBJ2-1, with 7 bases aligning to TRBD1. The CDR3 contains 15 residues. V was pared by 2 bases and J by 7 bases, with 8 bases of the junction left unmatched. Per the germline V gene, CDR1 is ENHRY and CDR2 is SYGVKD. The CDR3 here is CAISERDSPFNEQFF. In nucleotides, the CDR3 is TGTGCCATCAGTGAGAGGGACAGTCCATTTAATGAGCAGTTCTTC.

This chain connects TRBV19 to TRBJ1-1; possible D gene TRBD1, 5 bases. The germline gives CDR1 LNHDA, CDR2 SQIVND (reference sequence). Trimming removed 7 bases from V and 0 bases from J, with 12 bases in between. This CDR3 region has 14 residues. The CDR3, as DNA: TGTGCCAGTACCGCGGGACTGATGAACACTGAAGCTTTCTTT. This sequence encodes CASTAGLMNTEAFF.

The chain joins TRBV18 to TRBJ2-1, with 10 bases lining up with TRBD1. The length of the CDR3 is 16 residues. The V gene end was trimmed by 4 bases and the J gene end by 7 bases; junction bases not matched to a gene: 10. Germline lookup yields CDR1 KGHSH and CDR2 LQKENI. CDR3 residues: CASSHIPGQGSNEQFF. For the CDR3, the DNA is TGTGCCAGCTCACACATTCCGGGACAGGGGTCAAATGAGCAGTTCTTC.

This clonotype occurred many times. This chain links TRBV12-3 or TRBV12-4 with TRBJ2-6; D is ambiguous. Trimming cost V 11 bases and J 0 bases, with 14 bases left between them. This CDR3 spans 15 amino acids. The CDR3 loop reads CALGSLSSGANVLTF. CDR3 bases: TGTGCCCTCGGCAGCCTCAGCTCTGGGGCCAACGTCCTGACTTTC.

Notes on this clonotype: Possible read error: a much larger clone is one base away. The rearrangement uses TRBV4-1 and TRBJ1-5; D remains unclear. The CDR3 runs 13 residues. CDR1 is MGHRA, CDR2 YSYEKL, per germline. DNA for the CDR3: TGCGCCGGCAGCCAAGACTGGAATCAGCCCCAGCATTTT. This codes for CAGSQDWNQPQHF.

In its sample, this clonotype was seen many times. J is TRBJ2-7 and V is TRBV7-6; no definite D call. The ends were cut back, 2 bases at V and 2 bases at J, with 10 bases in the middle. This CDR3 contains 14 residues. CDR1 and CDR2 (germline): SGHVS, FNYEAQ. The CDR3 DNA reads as TGTGCCAGCAGCTTAAGTCTTAGGGCCTACGAGCAGTACTTC. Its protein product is CASSLSLRAYEQYF.

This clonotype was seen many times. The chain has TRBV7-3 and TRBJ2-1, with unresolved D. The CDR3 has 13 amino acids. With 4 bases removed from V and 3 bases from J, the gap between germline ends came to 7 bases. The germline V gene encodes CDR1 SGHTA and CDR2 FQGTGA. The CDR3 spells CASSSEIYNEQFF. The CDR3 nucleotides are TGTGCCAGCAGCTCGGAGATCTACAATGAGCAGTTCTTC.

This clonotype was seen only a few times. In nucleotides, the CDR3 is TGTGCCAGCAGTTTGGTAGGGGGCCGATACGAGCAGTACTTC. It is translated as CASSLVGGRYEQYF. The chain recombines TRBV12-3 or TRBV12-4 with TRBJ2-7; TRBD1 matches at 7 bases. The ends lost 3 bases at V and 4 bases at J; junction bases unmatched: 6. This CDR3 contains 14 residues.

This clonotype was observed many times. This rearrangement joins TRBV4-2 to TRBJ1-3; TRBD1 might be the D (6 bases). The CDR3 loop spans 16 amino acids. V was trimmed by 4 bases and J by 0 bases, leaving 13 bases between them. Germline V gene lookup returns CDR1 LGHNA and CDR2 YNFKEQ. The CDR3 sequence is CASSPVADSSGNTIYF. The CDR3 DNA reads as TGTGCCAGCAGCCCCGTGGCGGACAGCTCTGGAAACACCATATATTTT.

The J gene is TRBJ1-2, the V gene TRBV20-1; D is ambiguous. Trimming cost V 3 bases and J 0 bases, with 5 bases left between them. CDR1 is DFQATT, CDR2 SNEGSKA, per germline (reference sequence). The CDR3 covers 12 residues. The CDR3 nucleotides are TGCAGTGCTAGGGGGTCTAACTATGGCTACACCTTC. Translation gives CSARGSNYGYTF.

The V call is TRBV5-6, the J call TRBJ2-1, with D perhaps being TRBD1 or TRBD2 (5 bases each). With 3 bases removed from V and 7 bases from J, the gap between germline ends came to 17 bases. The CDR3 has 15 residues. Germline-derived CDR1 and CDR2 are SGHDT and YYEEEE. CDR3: CASSSPGRSVNEQFF. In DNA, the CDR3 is TGTGCCAGCAGCTCTCCGGGACGGTCAGTGAATGAGCAGTTCTTC.

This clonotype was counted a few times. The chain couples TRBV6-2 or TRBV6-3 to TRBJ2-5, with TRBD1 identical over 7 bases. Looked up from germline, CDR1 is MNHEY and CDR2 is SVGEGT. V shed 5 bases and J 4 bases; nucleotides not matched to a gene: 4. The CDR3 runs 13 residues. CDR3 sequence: CASSRTGRETQYF. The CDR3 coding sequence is TGTGCCAGCAGTAGGACAGGAAGAGAGACCCAGTACTTC.